This T cell receptor beta chain was documented in a study of blood T cells in healthy people across ages. V lost 0 bases to trimming and J lost 8 bases, with 8 bases between them. The CDR3 contains 13 residues. Germline loops: CDR1 MNHEY, CDR2 SVGEGT. This clonotype showed up just a few times. Then a second PCR, running roughly 7 to 11 cycles, was carried out with a sample-barcoded 5' primer and a J-beta primer mix. A single record per CDR3 protein comes from TCRdb applying MiXCR to the 5' RACE reads. The sample has roughly 800,000 distinct CDR3 sequences, 58% seen once. Caucasian individuals from Russia who were healthy and aged about 6 to 90 acted as donors. Isolation per sample recovered at least 7 million PBMCs.

V usage is TRBV6-2 or TRBV6-3 and J usage is TRBJ2-1; D is ambiguous. The receptor was isolated from a man younger than 40 in good health. The specimen sequenced was blood. The CDR3 DNA reads as TGTGCCAGCAGTTACTCGATGGACGATGAGCAGTTCTTC. This encodes CASSYSMDDEQFF.